This TCR beta chain originates from a study of T cells after yellow fever vaccination. Broader study findings: Abundant clonotypes (contaminants from the bulk population) could be present in FACS-sorted repertoires.

The V gene's germline CDR1 is LGHNA and CDR2 YSLEER. The CDR3 length is 13 residues. Trimming left V 0 bases short and J 14 bases short, with 11 bases between. This clonotype appeared a few times. The antigen remains unidentified. From the 5' RACE reads, TCRdb called clonotypes with MiXCR, one entry per CDR3 protein. The sample yields around 250,000 distinct CDR3 sequences, about 5.2% seen once. This TCR came from a man aged 18-30 years who received the YFV17D yellow fever vaccine. The J gene is TRBJ1-6, the V gene TRBV4-3; D is ambiguous. The material was CD4+ T cells sorted from PBMCs, obtained on the day of the yellow fever booster vaccination. DNA for the CDR3: TGCGCCAGCAGCCAAGATTGGCGGGCGTCCCTCCACTTT. Translating it yields CASSQDWRASLHF.